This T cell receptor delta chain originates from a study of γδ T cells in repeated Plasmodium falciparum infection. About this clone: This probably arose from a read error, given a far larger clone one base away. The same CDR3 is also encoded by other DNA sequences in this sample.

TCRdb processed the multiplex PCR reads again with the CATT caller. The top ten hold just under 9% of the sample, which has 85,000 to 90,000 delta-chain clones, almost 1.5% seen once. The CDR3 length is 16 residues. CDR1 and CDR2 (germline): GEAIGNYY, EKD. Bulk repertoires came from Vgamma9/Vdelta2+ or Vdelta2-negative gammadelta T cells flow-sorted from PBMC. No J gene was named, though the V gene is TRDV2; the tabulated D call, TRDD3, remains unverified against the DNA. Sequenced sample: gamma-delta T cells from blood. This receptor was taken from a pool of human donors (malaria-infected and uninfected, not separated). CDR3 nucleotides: TGTGCCTGTGACACCTTGGGGGCTCGGGGAATCGATAAACTCATCTTC. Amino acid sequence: CACDTLGARGIDKLIF.